This section outlines one T cell receptor (beta chain) sequence together with its context. This clone showed up just once. What antigen it recognizes has not been identified. Nothing much larger sits one base from this clone, and base qualities are not available. The intended sense of this specimen's treatment or condition label: some 20 received Ad26.COV2.S at low or high dose, single or two shots; roughly five received placebo; per-sample allocation not given. For vaccine and placebo recipients, the sequenced repertoires came from samples collected on day 63 after the first injection. Cohort 1b enrolled 25 to 30 adults aged 18-55 years at a single site in Boston, USA, between 29 July and 7 August 2020. As a vaccine, Ad26.COV2.S was a replication-incompetent adenovirus type 26 vector that expressed a prefusion-stabilized SARS-CoV-2 spike protein derived from the original Wuhan strain. Including the terminal cysteine and phenylalanine, the CDR3 comprises 14 residues. Only CDR3 DNA is held: 42 bases, read in frame from base 1. V has 3 bases trimmed and J has 5 bases trimmed; junction bases matching no gene number 4. The germline V gene provides CDR1 MNHNS and CDR2 SASEGT.

The entry originates in a study of Ad26.COV2.S vaccination and SARS-CoV-2 variants (dated by TCRdb to about 2021). For the study in its entirety: Donors in the vaccine arm were drawn from COV1001, a phase I-IIa trial of Ad26.COV2.S in healthy adults that was multicentre, randomized, double-blind and placebo-controlled. Ad26.COV2.S was administered intramuscularly at a dose of 5x10^10 or 1x10^11 viral particles, either as one shot or as two shots given 56 days apart. The specificity and breadth of SARS-CoV-2-reactive T cell receptors after Ad26.COV2.S vaccination were assessed by TCRbeta repertoire sequencing. A total of 32 samples were included in the TCR-sequenced set, comprising roughly 19 Ad26.COV2.S vaccine recipients, 5 placebo recipients and 8 SARS-CoV-2 convalescent individuals. Trial participants were randomized into five groups of five, in which low-dose or high-dose Ad26.COV2.S was given once or twice, or placebo was given on both occasions. Investigators remained blinded to trial group allocation during experiments and outcome assessment.

Points the paper makes about the study in general: After vaccination, spike-specific CD8+ and CD4+ T cell responses were reported to show substantial breadth. The study was not powered for comparison of responses between vaccine doses or regimens. According to the authors, total T cell responses may have been underestimated by the TCR breadth and depth analyses. Vaccine and placebo recipients had comparable non-spike TCR breadth, which fits with the vaccine containing only spike. Spike-specific TCR breadth was higher in Ad26.COV2.S recipients than in placebo recipients (P = 0.0014).

The immunoSEQ Assay was used to sequence TCRbeta CDR3 regions. After extraction, genomic DNA underwent amplification by bias-controlled multiplex PCR, followed by high-throughput sequencing. Concerning the study's data processing: To quantify the absolute abundance of every unique TCRbeta CDR3 region, sequences were collapsed and filtered. T cell fraction was estimated by normalization of TCRbeta template counts to usable DNA, with usable DNA being measured through amplification of reference genes present in all nucleated cells. Repertoire TCRs were annotated as SARS-CoV-2-specific by exact matching of V gene, CDR3 amino acid sequence and J gene to a known reactive TCR set. The reference SARS-CoV-2 TCR set came from MIRA and was filtered for enrichment in COVID-19-positive ImmuneCODE repertoires, removing public or cross-reactive TCRs. Using the MIRA antigens, annotated TCRs were further analysed by specific ORF or by position within an ORF. Breadth was defined as the number of annotated unique rearrangements divided by the total number of unique productive rearrangements, and depth was defined as the summed frequency of the annotated unique rearrangements. Two-sided Wilcoxon rank-sum tests were applied when comparing TCR breadth between groups. In its TCRdb copy, this immuneACCESS table keeps in-frame sequences only and misses some clones. Where compared with another copy, unresolved V genes explain less than half of these, and the others have no known cause. V, J and clone size were drawn from that table, and D and trimming were deduced from the DNA. Here the sample has about 320,000 clones; roughly 80% occur a single time. The biggest ten clones account for 2.1% of the sample.

Here the chain combines TRBV6-1 and TRBJ1-5, with TRBD1 identical over 7 junction bases. Sequencing was performed on peripheral blood, taken in a trial of Ad26.COV2.S vaccine versus placebo. This receptor was obtained from a person between 18 and 65 years old who received the Ad26.COV2.S COVID-19 vaccine or a placebo. This receptor carries the CDR3 CASSESDRYQPQHF. The DNA reads TGTGCCAGCAGTGAGTCGGACAGGTATCAGCCCCAGCATTTT.